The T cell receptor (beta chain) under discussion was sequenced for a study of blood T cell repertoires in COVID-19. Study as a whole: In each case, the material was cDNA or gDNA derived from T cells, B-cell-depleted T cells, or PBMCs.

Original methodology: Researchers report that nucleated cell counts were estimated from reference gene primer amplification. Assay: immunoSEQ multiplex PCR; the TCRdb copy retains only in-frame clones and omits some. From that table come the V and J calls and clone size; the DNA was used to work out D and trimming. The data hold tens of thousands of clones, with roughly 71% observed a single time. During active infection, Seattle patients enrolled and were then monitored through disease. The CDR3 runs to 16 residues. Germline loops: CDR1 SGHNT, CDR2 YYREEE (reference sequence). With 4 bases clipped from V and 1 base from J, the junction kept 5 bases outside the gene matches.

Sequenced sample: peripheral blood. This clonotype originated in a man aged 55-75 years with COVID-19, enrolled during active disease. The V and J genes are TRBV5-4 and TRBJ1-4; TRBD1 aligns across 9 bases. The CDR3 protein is CASSTRQGGTNEKLFF. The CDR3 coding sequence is TGTGCCAGCAGCACAAGACAGGGGGGAACTAATGAAAAACTGTTTTTT.